These 9 T cell receptor beta chains share one sample of origin, sequenced in a study of T cell responses to AZD1222 COVID-19 vaccine. Generated by immunoSEQ multiplex PCR, the TCRdb table keeps only in-frame clones and is missing some. Among 150,000 or so clones listed, roughly nine tenths were seen once. The material sequenced was peripheral blood, taken on day 0 of AZD1222 vaccination. Source of these receptors: an adult in good health.

This clone was observed a single time. The V call is TRBV4-3, the J call TRBJ2-3; TRBD1 aligns across 8 bases. The CDR3 has 15 residues. After removal of 3 bases from V and 0 bases from J, the junction contained 2 bases not matched to a gene. Germline values: CDR1 LGHNA, CDR2 YSLEER. As DNA, the CDR3 is TGCGCCAGCAGCCACAGGACAGGGAGCACAGATACGCAGTATTTT. It translates to CASSHRTGSTDTQYF.

The rearrangement joins TRBV3-1 (or the pseudogene TRBV3-2) to TRBJ2-5; D remains ambiguous. Per germline, CDR1 LGHDT and CDR2 YNNKEL (reference sequence). V gave up 1 base and J gave up 9 bases, with 21 bases separating them. This CDR3 is 16 amino acids long. Here the CDR3 DNA reads TGTGCCAGCAGCCAAGGGGGTCCCGGGTTACTCTTACCCCAGTACTTC. Encoded protein: CASSQGGPGLLLPQYF.

This sequence joins TRBV6-5 and TRBJ2-3, with 7 bases lining up with TRBD1. The CDR3 sequence is 15 residues long. Germline values: CDR1 MNHEY, CDR2 SVGAGI. Unmatched junction bases numbered 10, after V lost 6 bases and J lost 4 bases. The CDR3 region is CASRNRGQSADTQYF. In DNA, the CDR3 is TGTGCCAGCAGGAACCGGGGACAGAGCGCAGATACGCAGTATTTT.

The chain has TRBV15 and TRBJ1-4, with TRBD1 as a possible D gene (5 bases). There are 11 residues in the CDR3. V dropped 5 bases and J dropped 10 bases, with 8 bases sitting between them. The germline V gene encodes CDR1 LNHNV and CDR2 YYDKDF (reference sequence). CDR3 region: CATSGGGKLFF. For the CDR3, the DNA is TGTGCCACCAGCGGCGGGGGAAAACTGTTTTTT. The variable domain in full, completed from reference TRBV15 and TRBJ1-4, reads DAMVIQNPRYQVTQFGKPVTLSCSQTLNHNVMYWYQQKSSQAPKLLFHYYDKDFNNEADTPDNFQSRRPNTSFCFLDIRSPGLGDTAMYLCATSGGGKLFFGSGTQLSVL.

The gene calls are TRBV15 and TRBJ2-4; maybe TRBD2 (5 bases). Germline V gene sequence: CDR1 LNHNV, CDR2 YYDKDF (reference sequence). The CDR3 has 18 amino acids. With 0 bases removed from V and 0 bases from J, the gap between germline ends came to 15 bases. The CDR3 nucleotides are TGTGCCACCAGCAGAGACCTGATCGGGGTTGGAGCCAAAAACATTCAGTACTTC. Amino acids: CATSRDLIGVGAKNIQYF.

V gene TRBV7-2 combines with J gene TRBJ2-2; perhaps D is TRBD1 or TRBD2 (5 bases each). The CDR3 consists of 16 residues. V gave up 7 bases and J gave up 2 bases, with 17 bases separating them. CDR1 is SGHTA, CDR2 FQGNSA, per germline. The CDR3 reads CASIPQRGPNTGELFF. The CDR3 DNA reads as TGTGCCAGCATCCCCCAACGGGGACCCAACACCGGGGAGCTGTTTTTT.

The V and J genes are TRBV24-1 and TRBJ2-1; D ambiguous. The CDR3 has 13 amino acids. The V gene lost 6 bases and the J gene lost 7 bases, with 12 bases spanning the gap. The V gene's germline CDR1 is KGHDR and CDR2 SFDVKD. The CDR3 is CATSLTPRNEQFF. CDR3 DNA sequence: TGTGCCACCAGTCTAACTCCAAGAAATGAGCAGTTCTTC.

CDR3 sequence: CSVDRGVDNEQFF. The CDR3 nucleotides are TGCAGCGTTGACCGGGGGGTGGACAATGAGCAGTTCTTC. The gene calls are TRBV29-1 and TRBJ2-1; 7 bases map to TRBD2. The ends lost 3 bases at V and 5 bases at J; junction bases unmatched: 4. In germline, CDR1 is SQVTM, CDR2 ANQGSEA. The length of the CDR3 is 13 residues.

The genes are TRBV3-1 (or the pseudogene TRBV3-2) and TRBJ2-7; no firm D call. The CDR3 runs to 14 residues. From germline, CDR1 is LGHDT and CDR2 YNNKEL (reference sequence). V was shortened by 1 base and J by 0 bases, with 7 bases between the two germline ends. This CDR3 is CASSQGTVSYEQYF. As DNA, the CDR3 is TGTGCCAGCAGCCAAGGGACGGTCTCCTACGAGCAGTACTTC.